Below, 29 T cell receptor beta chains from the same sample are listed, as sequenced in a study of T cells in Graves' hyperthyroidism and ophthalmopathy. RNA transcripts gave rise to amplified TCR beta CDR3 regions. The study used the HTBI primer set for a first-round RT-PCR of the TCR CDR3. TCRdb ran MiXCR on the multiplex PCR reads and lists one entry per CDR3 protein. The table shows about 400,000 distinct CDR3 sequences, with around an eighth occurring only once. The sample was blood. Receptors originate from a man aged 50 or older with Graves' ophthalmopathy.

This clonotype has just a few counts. CDR3 region: CASSLKVGLAEGIQYF. The CDR3 coding sequence is TGTGCCAGCAGCTTAAAGGTGGGACTAGCGGAGGGGATTCAGTACTTC. V is TRBV7-3 and J is TRBJ2-4; 11 bases agree with TRBD2. This CDR3 is 16 amino acids long. With 1 base clipped from V and 10 bases from J, the junction kept 9 bases outside the gene matches. CDR1 and CDR2 from the germline V gene are SGHTA and FQGTGA.

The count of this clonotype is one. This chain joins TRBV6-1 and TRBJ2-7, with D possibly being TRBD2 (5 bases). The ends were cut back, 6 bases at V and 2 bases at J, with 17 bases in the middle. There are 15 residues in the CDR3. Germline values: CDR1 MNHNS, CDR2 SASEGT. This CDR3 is CASRLGGPTTYEQYF. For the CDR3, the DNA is TGTGCCAGCAGACTTGGAGGCCCTACTACCTACGAGCAGTACTTC.

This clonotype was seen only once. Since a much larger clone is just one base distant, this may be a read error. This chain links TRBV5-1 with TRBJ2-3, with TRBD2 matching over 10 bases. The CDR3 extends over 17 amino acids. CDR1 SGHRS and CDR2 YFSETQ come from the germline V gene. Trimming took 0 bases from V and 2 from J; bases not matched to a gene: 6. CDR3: CASSLGTSGPNTDTQYF. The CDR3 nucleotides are TGCGCCAGCAGCTTGGGGACTAGCGGACCTAACACAGATACGCAGTATTTT.

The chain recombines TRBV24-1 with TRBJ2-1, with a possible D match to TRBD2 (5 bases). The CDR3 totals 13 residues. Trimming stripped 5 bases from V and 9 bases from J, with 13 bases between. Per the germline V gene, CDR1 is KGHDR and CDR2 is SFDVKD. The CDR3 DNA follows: TGTGCCACCAGTGGAGAGAATACTAGTGAGCAGTTCTTC. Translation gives CATSGENTSEQFF.

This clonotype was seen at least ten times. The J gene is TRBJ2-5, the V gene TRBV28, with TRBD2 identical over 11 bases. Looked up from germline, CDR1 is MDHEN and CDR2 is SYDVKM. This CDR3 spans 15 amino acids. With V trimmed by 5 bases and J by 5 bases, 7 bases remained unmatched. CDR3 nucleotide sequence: TGTGCCAGCAGTCAACTAGCGGGAGTTTTGGAGACCCAGTACTTC. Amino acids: CASSQLAGVLETQYF.

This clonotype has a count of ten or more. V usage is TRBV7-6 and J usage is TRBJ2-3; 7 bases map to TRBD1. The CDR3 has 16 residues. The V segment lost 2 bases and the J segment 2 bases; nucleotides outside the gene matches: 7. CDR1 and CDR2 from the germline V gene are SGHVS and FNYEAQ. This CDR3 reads CASSLTRTGPTDTQYF. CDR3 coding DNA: TGTGCCAGCAGCTTAACCCGGACAGGCCCCACAGATACGCAGTATTTT.

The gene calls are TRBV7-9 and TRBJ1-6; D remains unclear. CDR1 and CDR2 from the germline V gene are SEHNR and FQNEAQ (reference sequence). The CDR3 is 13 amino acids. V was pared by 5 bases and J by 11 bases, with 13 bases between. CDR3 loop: CASSLGLGAPLHF. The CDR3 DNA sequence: TGTGCCAGCAGCCTGGGCCTTGGGGCACCCCTCCACTTT.

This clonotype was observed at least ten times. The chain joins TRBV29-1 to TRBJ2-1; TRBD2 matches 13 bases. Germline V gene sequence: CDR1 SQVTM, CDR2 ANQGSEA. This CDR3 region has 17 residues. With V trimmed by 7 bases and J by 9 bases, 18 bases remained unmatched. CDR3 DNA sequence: TGCAGCGCGGCACTAGCGGGAGGGACTGAAAGGGCCACTGAGCAGTTCTTC. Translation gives CSAALAGGTERATEQFF.

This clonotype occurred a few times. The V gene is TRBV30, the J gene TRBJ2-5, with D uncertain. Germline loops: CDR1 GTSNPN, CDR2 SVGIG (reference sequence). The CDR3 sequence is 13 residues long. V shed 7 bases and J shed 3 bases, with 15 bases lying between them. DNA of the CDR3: TGTGCCTCCGTCCCCCCTAGTAAAGAGACCCAGTACTTC. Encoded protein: CASVPPSKETQYF.

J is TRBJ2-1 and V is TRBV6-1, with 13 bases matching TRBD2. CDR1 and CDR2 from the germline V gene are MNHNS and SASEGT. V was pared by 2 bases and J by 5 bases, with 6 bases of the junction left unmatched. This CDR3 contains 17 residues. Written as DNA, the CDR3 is TGTGCCAGCAGTGAACTCACGACTAGCGGGAGGAACAATGAGCAGTTCTTC. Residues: CASSELTTSGRNNEQFF.

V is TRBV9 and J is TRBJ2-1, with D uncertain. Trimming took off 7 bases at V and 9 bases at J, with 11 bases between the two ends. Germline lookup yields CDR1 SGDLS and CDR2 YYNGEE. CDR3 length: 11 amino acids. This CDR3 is CASGPPGEQFF. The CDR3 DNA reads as TGTGCCAGCGGCCCGCCGGGTGAGCAGTTCTTC.

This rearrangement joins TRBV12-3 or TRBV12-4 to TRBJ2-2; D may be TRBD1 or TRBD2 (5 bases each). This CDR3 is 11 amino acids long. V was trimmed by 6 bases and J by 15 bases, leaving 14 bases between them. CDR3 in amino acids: CASRLSGTLFF. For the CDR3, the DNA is TGTGCCAGCAGGCTCTCCGGGACGTTGTTTTTT.

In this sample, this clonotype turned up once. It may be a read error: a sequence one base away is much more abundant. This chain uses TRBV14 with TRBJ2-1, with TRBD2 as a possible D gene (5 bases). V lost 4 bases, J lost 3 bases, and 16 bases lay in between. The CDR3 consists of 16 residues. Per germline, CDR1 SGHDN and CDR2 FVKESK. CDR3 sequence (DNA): TGTGCCAGCAGCCCCCTGCCCCGGGGTCTCTACAATGAGCAGTTCTTC. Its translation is CASSPLPRGLYNEQFF.

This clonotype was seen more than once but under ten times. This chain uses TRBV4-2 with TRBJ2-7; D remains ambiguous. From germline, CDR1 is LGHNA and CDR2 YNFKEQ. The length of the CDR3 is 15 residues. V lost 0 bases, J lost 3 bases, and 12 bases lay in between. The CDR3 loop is CASSQETTRRYEQYF. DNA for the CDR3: TGTGCCAGCAGCCAAGAGACGACACGTCGCTACGAGCAGTACTTC.

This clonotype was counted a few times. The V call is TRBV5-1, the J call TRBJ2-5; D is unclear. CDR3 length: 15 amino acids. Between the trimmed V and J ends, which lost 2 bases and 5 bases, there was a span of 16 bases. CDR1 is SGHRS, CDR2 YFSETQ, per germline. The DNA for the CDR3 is TGCGCCAGCAGCTTCGACGCGACGGTTTGGGAGACCCAGTACTTC. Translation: CASSFDATVWETQYF. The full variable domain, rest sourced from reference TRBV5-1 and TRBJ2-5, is KAGVTQTPRYLIKTRGQQVTLSCSPISGHRSVSWYQQTPGQGLQFLFEYFSETQRNKGNFPGRFSGRQFSNSRSEMNVSTLELGDSALYLCASSFDATVWETQYFGPGTRLLVL.

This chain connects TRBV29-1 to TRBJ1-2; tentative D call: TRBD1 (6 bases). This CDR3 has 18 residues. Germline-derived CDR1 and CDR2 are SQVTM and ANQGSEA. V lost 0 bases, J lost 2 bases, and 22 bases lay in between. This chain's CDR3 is CSVEDPSPAGAENYGYTF. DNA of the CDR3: TGCAGCGTTGAAGACCCCTCCCCCGCGGGGGCGGAAAACTATGGCTACACCTTC.

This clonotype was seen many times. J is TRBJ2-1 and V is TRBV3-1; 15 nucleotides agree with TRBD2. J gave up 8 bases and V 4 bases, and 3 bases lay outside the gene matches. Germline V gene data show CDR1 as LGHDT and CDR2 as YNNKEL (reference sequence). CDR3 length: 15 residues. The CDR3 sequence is CASSLGTSGRYEQFF. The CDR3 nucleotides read TGTGCCAGCAGCCTCGGGACTAGCGGGAGGTATGAGCAGTTCTTC.

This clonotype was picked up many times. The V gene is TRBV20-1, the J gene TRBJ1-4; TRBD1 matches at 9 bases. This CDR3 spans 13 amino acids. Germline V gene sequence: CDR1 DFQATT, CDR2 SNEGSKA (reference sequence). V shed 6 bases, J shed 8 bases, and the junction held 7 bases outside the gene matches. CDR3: CSANRGRVEKLFF. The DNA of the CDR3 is TGCAGTGCAAACAGGGGGCGGGTCGAAAAACTGTTTTTT.

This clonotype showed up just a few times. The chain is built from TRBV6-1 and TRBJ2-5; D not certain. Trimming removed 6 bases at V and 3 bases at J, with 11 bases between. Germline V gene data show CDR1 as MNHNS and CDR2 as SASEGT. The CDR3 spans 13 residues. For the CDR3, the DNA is TGTGCCAGCAGCCAAGGACGGGAAGAGACCCAGTACTTC. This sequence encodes CASSQGREETQYF.

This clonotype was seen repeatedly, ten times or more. CDR3 sequence (DNA): TGTGCCAGCAGTAAGACGGAATATAGCAATCAGCCCCAGCATTTT. Translated: CASSKTEYSNQPQHF. The chain combines TRBV6-1 with TRBJ1-5; D unresolved. V lost 5 bases, J lost 0 bases, and 11 bases lay in between. The length of the CDR3 is 15 residues. Germline V gene lookup returns CDR1 MNHNS and CDR2 SASEGT.

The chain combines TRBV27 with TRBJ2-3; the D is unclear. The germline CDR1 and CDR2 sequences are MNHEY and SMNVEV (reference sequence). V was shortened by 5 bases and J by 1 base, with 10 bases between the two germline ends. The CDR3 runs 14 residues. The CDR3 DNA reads TGTGCCAGCAGTCGTCGTACAGGCACAGATACGCAGTATTTT. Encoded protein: CASSRRTGTDTQYF.

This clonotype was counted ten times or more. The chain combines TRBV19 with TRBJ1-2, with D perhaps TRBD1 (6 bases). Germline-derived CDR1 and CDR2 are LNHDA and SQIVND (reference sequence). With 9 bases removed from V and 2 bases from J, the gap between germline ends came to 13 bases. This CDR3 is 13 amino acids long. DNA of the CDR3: TGTGCCAGCTCCCGACAGGAAAACTATGGCTACACCTTC. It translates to CASSRQENYGYTF.

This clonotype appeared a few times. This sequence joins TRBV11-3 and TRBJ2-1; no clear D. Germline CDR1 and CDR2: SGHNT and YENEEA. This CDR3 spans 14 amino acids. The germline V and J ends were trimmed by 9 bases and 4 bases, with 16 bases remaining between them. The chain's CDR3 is CASSIRPEYNEQFF. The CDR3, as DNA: TGTGCCAGTAGTATAAGACCCGAATACAATGAGCAGTTCTTC.

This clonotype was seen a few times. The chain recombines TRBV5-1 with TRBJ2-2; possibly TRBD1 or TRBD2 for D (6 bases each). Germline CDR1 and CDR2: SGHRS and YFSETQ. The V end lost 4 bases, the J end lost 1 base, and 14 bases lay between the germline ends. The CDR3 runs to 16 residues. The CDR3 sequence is CASSPAGHGNTGELFF. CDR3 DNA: TGCGCCAGCAGCCCGGCGGGACACGGGAACACCGGGGAGCTGTTTTTT.

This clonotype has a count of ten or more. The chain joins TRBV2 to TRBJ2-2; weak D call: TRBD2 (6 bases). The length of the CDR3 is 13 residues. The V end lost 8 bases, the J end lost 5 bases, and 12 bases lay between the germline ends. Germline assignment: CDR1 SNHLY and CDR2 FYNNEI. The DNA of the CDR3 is TGTGCCAGCGTGGGAGGACGAACCGGGGAGCTGTTTTTT. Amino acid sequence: CASVGGRTGELFF. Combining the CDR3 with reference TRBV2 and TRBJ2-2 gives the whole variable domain EPEVTQTPSHQVTQMGQEVILRCVPISNHLYFYWYRQILGQKVEFLVSFYNNEISEKSEIFDDQFSVERPDGSNFTLKIRSTKLEDSAMYFCASVGGRTGELFFGEGSRLTVL.

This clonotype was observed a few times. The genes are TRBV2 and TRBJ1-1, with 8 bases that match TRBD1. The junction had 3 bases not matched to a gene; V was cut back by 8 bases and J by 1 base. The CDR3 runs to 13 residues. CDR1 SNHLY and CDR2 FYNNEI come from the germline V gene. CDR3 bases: TGTGCCAGCGGGGGACAGGCGAACACTGAAGCTTTCTTT. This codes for CASGGQANTEAFF. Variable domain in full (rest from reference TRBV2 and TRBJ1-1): EPEVTQTPSHQVTQMGQEVILRCVPISNHLYFYWYRQILGQKVEFLVSFYNNEISEKSEIFDDQFSVERPDGSNFTLKIRSTKLEDSAMYFCASGGQANTEAFFGQGTRLTVV.

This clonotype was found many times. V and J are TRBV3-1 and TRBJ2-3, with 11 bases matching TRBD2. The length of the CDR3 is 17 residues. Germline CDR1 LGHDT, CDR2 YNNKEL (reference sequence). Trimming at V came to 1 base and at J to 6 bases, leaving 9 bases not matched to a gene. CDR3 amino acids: CASSQVAGGPEGDTQYF. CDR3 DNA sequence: TGTGCCAGCAGCCAAGTAGCGGGAGGGCCTGAGGGTGATACGCAGTATTTT.

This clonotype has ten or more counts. CDR3 sequence reads: CASNSRGLGYGYTF. For the CDR3, the DNA is TGTGCCAGCAACTCCAGGGGGCTAGGCTATGGCTACACCTTC. The gene calls are TRBV2 and TRBJ1-2, with 8 bases that match TRBD1. Trimming cost V 7 bases and J 4 bases; bases outside gene matches: 8. Germline V gene sequence: CDR1 SNHLY, CDR2 FYNNEI. The CDR3 covers 14 residues.

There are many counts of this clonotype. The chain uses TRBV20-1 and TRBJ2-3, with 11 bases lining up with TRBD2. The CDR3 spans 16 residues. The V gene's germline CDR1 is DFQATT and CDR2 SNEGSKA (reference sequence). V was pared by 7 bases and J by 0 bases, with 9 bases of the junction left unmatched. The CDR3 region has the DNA TGCAGTGGTGGGACTAGCGGCCTCGCTAGCACAGATACGCAGTATTTT. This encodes CSGGTSGLASTDTQYF.